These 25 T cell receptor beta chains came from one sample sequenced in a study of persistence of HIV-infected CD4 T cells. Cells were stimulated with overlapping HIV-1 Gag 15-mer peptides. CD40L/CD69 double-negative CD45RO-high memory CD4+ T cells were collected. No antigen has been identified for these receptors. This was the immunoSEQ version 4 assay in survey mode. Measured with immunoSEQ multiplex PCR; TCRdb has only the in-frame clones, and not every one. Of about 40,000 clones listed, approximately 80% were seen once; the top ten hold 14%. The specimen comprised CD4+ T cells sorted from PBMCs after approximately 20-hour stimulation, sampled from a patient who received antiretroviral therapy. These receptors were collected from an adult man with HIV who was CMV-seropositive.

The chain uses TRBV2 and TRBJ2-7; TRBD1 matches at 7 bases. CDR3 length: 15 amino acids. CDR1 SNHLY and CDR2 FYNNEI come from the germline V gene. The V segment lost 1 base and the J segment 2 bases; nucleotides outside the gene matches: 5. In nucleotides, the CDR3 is TGTGCCAGCAGTGAAGGACAGGGCTCAACCTACGAGCAGTACTTC. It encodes CASSEGQGSTYEQYF.

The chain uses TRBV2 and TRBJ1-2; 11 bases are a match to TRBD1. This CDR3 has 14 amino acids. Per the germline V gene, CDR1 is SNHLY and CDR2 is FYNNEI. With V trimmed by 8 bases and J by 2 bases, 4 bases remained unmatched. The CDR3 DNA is TGTGCCAGCTTCCGGGACAGGGGGAACTATGGCTACACCTTC. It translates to CASFRDRGNYGYTF.

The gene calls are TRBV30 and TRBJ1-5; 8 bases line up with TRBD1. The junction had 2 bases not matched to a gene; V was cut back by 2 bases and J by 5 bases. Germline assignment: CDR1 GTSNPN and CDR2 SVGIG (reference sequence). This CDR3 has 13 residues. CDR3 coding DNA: TGTGCCTGGAGTCAGACAGGGGATCAGCCCCAGCATTTT. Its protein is CAWSQTGDQPQHF.

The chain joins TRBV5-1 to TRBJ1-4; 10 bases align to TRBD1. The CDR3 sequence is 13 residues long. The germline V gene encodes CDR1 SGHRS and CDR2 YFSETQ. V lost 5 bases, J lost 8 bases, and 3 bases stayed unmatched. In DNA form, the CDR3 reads TGCGCCAGCAGGAAGGGACAGGGGGAAAAACTGTTTTTT. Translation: CASRKGQGEKLFF.

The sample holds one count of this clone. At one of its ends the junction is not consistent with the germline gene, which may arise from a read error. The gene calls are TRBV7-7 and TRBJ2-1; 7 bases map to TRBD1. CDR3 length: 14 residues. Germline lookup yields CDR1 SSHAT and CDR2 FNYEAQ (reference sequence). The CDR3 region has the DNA TGTGCTAGCAGCTTGGACAAGGGGGCCCATGAGCAGTTCTTC. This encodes CASSLDKGAHEQFF. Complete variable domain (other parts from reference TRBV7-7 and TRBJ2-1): GAGVSQSPRYKVTKRGQDVTLRCDPISSHATLYWYQQALGQGPEFLTYFNYEAQPDKSGLPSDRFSAERPEGSISTLTIQRTEQRDSAMYRCASSLDKGAHEQFFGPGTRLTVL.

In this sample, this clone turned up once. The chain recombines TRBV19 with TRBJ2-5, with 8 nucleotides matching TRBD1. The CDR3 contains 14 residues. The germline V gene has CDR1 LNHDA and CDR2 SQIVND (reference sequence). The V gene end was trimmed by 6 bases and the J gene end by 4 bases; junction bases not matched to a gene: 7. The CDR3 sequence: CASRRTGQGETQYF. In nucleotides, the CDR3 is TGTGCCAGTAGGAGAACCGGACAGGGAGAGACCCAGTACTTC.

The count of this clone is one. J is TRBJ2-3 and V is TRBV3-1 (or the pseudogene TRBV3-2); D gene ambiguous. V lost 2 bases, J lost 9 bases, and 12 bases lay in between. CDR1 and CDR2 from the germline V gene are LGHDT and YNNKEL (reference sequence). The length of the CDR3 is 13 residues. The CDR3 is CASSQKGGDTQYF. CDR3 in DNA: TGTGCCAGCAGCCAAAAGGGTGGAGACACGCAGTATTTT.

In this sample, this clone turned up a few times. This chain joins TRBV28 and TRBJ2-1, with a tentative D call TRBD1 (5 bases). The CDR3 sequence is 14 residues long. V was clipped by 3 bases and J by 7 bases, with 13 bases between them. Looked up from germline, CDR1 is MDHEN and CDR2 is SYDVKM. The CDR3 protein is CASSLNGAYNEQFF. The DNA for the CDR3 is TGTGCCAGCAGTTTGAATGGGGCGTATAATGAGCAGTTCTTC. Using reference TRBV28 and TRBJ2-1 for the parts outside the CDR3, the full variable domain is DVKVTQSSRYLVKRTGEKVFLECVQDMDHENMFWYRQDPGLGLRLIYFSYDVKMKEKGDIPEGYSVSREKKERFSLILESASTNQTSMYLCASSLNGAYNEQFFGPGTRLTVL.

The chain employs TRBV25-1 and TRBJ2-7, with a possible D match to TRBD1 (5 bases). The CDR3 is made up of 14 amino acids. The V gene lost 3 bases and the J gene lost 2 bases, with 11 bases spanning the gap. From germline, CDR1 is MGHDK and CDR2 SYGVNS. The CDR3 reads CASSDRARPYEQYF. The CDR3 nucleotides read TGTGCCAGCAGTGACAGGGCCAGACCCTACGAGCAGTACTTC.

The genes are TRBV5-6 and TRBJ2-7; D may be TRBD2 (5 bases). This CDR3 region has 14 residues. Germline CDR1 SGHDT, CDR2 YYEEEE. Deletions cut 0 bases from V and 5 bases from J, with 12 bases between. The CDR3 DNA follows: TGTGCCAGCAGCTTGGGGACTTTTGCCCACGAGCAGTACTTC. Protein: CASSLGTFAHEQYF. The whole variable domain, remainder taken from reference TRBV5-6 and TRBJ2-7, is DAGVTQSPTHLIKTRGQQVTLRCSPKSGHDTVSWYQQALGQGPQFIFQYYEEEERQRGNFPDRFSGHQFPNYSSELNVNALLLGDSALYLCASSLGTFAHEQYFGPGTRLTVT.

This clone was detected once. CDR3 sequence reads: CASSQIDKETQYF. DNA of the CDR3: TGCGCCAGCAGCCAGATAGACAAGGAGACCCAGTACTTC. The V call is TRBV4-3, the J call TRBJ2-5; D is uncertain. The CDR3 has 13 amino acids. Germline values: CDR1 LGHNA, CDR2 YSLEER. V lost 3 bases, J lost 5 bases, and 10 bases lay in between.

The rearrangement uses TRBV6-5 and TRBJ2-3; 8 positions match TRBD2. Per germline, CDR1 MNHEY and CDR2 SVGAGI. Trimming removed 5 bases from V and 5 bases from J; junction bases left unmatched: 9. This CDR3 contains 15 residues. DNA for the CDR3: TGTGCCAGCAGTACCGATGGACTAGCCGAAGATACGCAGTATTTT. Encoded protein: CASSTDGLAEDTQYF.

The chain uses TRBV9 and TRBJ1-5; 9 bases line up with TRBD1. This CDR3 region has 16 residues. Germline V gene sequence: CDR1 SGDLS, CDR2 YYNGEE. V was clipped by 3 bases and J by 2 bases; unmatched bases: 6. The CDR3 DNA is TGTGCCAGCAGCGCAGGGGACAGGGACCGCAATCAGCCCCAGCATTTT. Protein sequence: CASSAGDRDRNQPQHF.

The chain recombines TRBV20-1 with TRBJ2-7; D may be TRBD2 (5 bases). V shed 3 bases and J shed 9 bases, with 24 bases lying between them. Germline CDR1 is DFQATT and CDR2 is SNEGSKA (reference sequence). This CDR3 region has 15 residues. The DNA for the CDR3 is TGCAGTGCTAGTGTCCAGCGGACCCGAGAAACGAGGCAGTACTTC. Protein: CSASVQRTRETRQYF.

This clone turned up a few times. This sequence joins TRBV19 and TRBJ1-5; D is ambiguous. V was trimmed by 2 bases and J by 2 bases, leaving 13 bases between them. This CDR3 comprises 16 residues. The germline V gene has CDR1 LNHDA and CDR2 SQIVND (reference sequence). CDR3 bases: TGTGCCAGTAGTATATCCCGAATCACAGGCAATCAGCCCCAGCATTTT. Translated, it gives CASSISRITGNQPQHF.

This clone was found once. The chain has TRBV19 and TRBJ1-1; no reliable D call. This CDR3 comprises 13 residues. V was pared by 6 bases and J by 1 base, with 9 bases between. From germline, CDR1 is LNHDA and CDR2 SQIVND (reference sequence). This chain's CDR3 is CASRYTENTEAFF. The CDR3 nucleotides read TGTGCCAGTAGGTATACAGAGAACACTGAAGCTTTCTTT.

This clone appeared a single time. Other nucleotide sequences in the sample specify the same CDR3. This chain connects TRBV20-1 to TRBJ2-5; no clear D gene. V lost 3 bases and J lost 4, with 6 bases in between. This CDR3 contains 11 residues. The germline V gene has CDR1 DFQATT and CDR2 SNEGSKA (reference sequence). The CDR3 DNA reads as TGCAGTGCTAGGGTCGGAGAGACCCAGTACTTC. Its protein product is CSARVGETQYF.

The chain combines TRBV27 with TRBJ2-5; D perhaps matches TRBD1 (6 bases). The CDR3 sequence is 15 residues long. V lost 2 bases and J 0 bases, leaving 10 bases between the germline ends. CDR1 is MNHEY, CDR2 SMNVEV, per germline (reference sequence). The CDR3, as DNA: TGTGCCAGCAGTTTACTGCAGGGGTACCAAGAGACCCAGTACTTC. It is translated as CASSLLQGYQETQYF.

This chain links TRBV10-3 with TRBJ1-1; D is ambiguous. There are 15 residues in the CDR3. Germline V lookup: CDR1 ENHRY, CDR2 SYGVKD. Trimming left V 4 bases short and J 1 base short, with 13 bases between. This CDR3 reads CAISGVLLGNTEAFF. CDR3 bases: TGTGCCATCAGTGGGGTCCTCCTTGGGAACACTGAAGCTTTCTTT.

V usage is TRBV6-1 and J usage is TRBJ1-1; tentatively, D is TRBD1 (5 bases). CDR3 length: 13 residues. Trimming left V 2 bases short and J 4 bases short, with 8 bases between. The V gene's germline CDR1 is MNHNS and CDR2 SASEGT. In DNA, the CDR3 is TGTGCCAGCAGTGAATCCGGGGGCACTGAAGCTTTCTTT. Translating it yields CASSESGGTEAFF.

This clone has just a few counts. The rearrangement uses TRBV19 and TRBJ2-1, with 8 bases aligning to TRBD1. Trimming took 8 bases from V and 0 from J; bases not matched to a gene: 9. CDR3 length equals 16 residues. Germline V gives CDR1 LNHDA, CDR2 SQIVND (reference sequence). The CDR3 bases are TGTGCCAGTCGAGCAGGGGGCCCCAGCTCCTACAATGAGCAGTTCTTC. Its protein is CASRAGGPSSYNEQFF.

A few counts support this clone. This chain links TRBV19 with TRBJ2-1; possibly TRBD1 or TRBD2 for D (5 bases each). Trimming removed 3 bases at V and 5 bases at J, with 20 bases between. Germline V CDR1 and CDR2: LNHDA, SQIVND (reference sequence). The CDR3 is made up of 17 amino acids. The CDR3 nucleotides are TGTGCCAGTAGTATTCGTTCCCGGGACGGGAACCACAATGAGCAGTTCTTC. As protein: CASSIRSRDGNHNEQFF.

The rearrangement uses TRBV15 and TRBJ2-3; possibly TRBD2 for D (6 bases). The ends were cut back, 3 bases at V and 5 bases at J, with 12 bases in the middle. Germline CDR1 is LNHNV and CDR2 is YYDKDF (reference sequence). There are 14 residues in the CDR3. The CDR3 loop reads CATSSSVGGDTQYF. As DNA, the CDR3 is TGTGCCACCAGCAGCAGCGTCGGGGGAGATACGCAGTATTTT.

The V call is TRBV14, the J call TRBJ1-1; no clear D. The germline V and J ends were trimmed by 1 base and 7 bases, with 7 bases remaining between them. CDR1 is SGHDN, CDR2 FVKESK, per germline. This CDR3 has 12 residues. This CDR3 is CASSQVPSEAFF. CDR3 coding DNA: TGTGCCAGCAGCCAAGTGCCCAGTGAAGCTTTCTTT.

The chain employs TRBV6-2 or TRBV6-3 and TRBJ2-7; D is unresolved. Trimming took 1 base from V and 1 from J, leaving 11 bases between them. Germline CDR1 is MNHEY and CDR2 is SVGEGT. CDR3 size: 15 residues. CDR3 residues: CASSYWIGRSYEQYF. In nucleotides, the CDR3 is TGTGCCAGCAGTTACTGGATAGGTCGATCCTACGAGCAGTACTTC.